This entry is about one T cell receptor (beta chain). Its target is unknown. UMIs and sample barcodes were carried by the TCR alpha and TCR beta cDNA libraries that 5'RACE produced using constant-segment primers. TCRdb ran MiXCR on the 5' RACE reads and lists one entry per CDR3 protein. The profile shows about 270,000 distinct CDR3 sequences, approximately 15% of them singletons. These data are taken from a study of T-cell memory formation after mild COVID-19. Study conclusions and caveats: Balance between CD4 and CD8 was seen in clones contracting day 15 to 85, and a CD4+ lean was seen in later expanders. The finding that pre-infection memory included some responding clones suggested that cross-reactive memory joined. CD8+ contracting clones occupied EMRA, while CD4+ ones occupied mainly CM and EM.

Trimming cost V 6 bases and J 0 bases, with 11 bases left between them. This CDR3 spans 15 amino acids. Germline CDR1 is LNHNV and CDR2 is YYDKDF (reference sequence). The source material was PBMCs or a T cell subset sorted from them (not recorded which). This receptor was obtained from an adult woman who had mild COVID-19 (a few samples of this study predate the infection). Cell type and time point are not known. This chain joins TRBV15 and TRBJ1-4; D uncertain. In nucleotides, the CDR3 is TGTGCCACCAGGGCCCTGGGTGCAACTAATGAAAAACTGTTTTTT. The encoded protein is CATRALGATNEKLFF.